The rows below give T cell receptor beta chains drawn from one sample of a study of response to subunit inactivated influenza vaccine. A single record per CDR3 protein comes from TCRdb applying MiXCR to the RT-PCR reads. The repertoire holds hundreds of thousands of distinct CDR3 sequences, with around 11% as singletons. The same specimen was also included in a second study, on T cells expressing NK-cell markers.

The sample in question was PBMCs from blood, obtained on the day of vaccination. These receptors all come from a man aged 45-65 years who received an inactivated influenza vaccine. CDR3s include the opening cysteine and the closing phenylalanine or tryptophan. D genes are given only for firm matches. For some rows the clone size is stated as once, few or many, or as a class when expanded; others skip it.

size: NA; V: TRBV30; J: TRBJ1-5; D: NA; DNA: TGTGCCTGGAGTGGTGCGGGGGCACAGCCCCAGCATTTT; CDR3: CAWSGAGAQPQHF
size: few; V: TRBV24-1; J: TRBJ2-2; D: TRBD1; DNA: TGTGCCACCAGTGATTCCGGGACAGGGGGCCGAGGGGAGCTGTTTTTT; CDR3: CATSDSGTGGRGELFF
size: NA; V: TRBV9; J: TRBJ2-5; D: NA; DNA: TGTGCCAGCAGCCTGGGGAGTAGGCCGTACCAAGAGACCCAGTACTTC; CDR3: CASSLGSRPYQETQYF
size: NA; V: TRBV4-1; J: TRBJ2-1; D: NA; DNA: TGCGCCAGCAGCCCCCGGCAGGTCTCGTACGATGAGCAGTTCTTC; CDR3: CASSPRQVSYDEQFF
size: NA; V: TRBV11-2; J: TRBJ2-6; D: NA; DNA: TGTGCCAGCAGCGCCTCAGCCTCTCGGGCCAACGTCCTGACTTTC; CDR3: CASSASASRANVLTF
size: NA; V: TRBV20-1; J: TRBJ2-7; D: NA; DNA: TGCAGTGCTAGAGGAGGGACTTGGAGCTCCTACGAGCAGTACTTC; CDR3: CSARGGTWSSYEQYF
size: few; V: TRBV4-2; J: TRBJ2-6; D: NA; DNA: TGTGCCAGCAGCCAAGATCACGGGGGCTCTGGGGCCAACGTCCTGACTTTC; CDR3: CASSQDHGGSGANVLTF
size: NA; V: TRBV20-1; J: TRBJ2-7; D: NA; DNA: TGCAGTGCTAGAGCCCATGGCGATGGGTTCTACGAGCAGTACTTC; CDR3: CSARAHGDGFYEQYF
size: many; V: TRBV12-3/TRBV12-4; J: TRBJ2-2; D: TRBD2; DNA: TGTGCCAGCAGCTCGCGGGGGGGCACCGGGGAGCTGTTTTTT; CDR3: CASSSRGGTGELFF
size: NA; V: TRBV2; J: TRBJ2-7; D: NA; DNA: TGTGCCAGCAGCCAGCTCCCCGGGGGACTGGTTTACTACGAGCAGTACTTC; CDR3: CASSQLPGGLVYYEQYF
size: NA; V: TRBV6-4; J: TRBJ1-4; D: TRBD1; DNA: TGTGCCAGCAGTGAGCACTTAACAGGGGGCACCGGGGAACTGTTTTTT; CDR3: CASSEHLTGGTGELFF
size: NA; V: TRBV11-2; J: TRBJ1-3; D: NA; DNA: TGTGCCAGCAGCCCTACCTTTTCCGCCATATATTTT; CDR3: CASSPTFSAIYF
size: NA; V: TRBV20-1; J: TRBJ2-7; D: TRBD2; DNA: TGCAGTGCTAGAGAAGGGTCGGGGGGAGCCGCCGAGCAGTACTTC; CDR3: CSAREGSGGAAEQYF
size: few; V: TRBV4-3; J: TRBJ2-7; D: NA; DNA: TGCGCCAGCAGTCCTTGGACGCAAGGGGCCGAGCAGTACTTC; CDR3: CASSPWTQGAEQYF
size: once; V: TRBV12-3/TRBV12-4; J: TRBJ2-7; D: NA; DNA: TGTGCCCGCAGGTGGGAAAACTCCTACGAGCAGTACTTC; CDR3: CARRWENSYEQYF
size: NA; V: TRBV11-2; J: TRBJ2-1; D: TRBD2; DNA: TGTGCCAGCAGCTTATATCTGGGGCGAGCGGGAGGGCCTGCGGGTGAGCAGTTCTTC; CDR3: CASSLYLGRAGGPAGEQFF
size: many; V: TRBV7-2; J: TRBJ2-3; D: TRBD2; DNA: TGTGCCAGCAGCCCATCGATGACTAGCGGGGGGGCAGATACGCAGTATTTT; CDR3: CASSPSMTSGGADTQYF
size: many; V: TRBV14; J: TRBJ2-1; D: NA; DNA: TGTGCCAGCAGCTCACGACTAGAGTACTTTGGAGGTGAGCAGTTCTTC; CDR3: CASSSRLEYFGGEQFF
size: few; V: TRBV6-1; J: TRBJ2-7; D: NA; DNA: TGTGCCAGCAGACCCCGGGACTGGAGCTCCTACGAGCAGTACTTC; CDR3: CASRPRDWSSYEQYF
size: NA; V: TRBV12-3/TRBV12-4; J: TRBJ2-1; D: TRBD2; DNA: TGTGCCAGCATCTTAGGGACTAGCGGTTACAATGAGCAGTTCTTC; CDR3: CASILGTSGYNEQFF
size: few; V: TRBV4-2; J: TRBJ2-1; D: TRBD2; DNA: TGTGCCAGCAGCCAACAAATTCTAGCGGGAGGCACCAATGAGCAGTTCTTC; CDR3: CASSQQILAGGTNEQFF
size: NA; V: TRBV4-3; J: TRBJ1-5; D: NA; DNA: TGCGCCAGCAGCCAAGGGGGTTCCCAGCCCCAGCATTTT; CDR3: CASSQGGSQPQHF
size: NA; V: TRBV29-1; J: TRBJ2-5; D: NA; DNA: TGCAGCGTTCTGTTTGAGACCCAGTACTTC; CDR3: CSVLFETQYF
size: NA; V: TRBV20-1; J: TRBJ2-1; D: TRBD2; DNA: TGCAGTGCCAGGACTAGCGGGAGGAAAAATGAGCAGTTCTTC; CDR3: CSARTSGRKNEQFF
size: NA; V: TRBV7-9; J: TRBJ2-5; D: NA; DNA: TGTGCCAGCAGCTTAGAAGGTAGCGGCCAAGAGACCCAGTACTTC; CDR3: CASSLEGSGQETQYF
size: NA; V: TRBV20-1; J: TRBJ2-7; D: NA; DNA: TGCAGTGCTAGGACTCACTACGAGCAGTACTTC; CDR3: CSARTHYEQYF